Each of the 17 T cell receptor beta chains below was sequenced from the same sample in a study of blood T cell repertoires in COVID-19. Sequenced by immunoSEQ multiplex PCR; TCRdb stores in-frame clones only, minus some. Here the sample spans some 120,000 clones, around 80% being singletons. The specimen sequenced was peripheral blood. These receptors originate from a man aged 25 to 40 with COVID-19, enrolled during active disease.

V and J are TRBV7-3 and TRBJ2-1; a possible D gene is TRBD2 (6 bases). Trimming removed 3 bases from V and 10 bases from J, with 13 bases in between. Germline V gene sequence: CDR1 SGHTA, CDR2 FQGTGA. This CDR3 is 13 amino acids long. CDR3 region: CASSFTGTQEQFF. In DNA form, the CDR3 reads TGTGCCAGCAGCTTTACCGGGACTCAAGAGCAGTTCTTC. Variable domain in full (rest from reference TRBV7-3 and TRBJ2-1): GAGVSQTPSNKVTEKGKYVELRCDPISGHTALYWYRQSLGQGPEFLIYFQGTGAADDSGLPNDRFFAVRPEGSVSTLKIQRTERGDSAVYLCASSFTGTQEQFFGPGTRLTVL.

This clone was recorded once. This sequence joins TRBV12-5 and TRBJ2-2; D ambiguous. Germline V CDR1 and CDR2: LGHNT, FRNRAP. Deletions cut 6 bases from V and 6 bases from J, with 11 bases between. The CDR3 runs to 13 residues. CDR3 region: CASGLLRAGELFF. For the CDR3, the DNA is TGTGCTAGTGGCCTTTTACGAGCCGGGGAGCTGTTTTTT.

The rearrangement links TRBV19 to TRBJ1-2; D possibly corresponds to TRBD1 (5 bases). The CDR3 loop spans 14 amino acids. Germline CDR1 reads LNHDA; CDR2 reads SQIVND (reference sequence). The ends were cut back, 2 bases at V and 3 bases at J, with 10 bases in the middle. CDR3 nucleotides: TGTGCCAGTAGTATATCATCACAGGACTATGGCTACACCTTC. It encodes CASSISSQDYGYTF.

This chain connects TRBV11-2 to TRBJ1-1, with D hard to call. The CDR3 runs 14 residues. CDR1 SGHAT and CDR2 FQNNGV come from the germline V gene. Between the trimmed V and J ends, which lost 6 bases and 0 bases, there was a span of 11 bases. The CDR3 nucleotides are TGTGCCAGCAGTGGGGAGATAATGAACACTGAAGCTTTCTTT. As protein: CASSGEIMNTEAFF.

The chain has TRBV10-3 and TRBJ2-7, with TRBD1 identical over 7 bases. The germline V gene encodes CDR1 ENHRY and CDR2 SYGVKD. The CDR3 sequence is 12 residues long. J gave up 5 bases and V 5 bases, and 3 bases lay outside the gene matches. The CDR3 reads CAISTTGDEQYF. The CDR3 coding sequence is TGTGCCATCAGTACCACAGGGGACGAGCAGTACTTC.

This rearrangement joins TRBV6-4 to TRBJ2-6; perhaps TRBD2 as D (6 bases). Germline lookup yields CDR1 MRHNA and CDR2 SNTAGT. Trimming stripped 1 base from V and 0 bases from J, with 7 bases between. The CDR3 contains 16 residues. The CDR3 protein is CASSDLGGSGANVLTF. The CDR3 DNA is TGTGCCAGCAGTGACTTGGGGGGCTCTGGGGCCAACGTCCTGACTTTC.

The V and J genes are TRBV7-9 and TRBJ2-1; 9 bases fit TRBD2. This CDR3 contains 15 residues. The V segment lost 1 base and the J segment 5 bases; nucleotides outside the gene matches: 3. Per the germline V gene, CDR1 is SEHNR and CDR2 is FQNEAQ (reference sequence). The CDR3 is CASSLGLAGNNEQFF. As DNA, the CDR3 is TGTGCCAGCAGCTTAGGGCTAGCGGGGAACAATGAGCAGTTCTTC.

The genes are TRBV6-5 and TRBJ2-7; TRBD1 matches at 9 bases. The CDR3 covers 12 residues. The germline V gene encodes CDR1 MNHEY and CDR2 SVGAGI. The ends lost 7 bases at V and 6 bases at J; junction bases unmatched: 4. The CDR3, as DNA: TGTGCCAGCACCCCGACAGGGGGCGAGCAGTACTTC. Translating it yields CASTPTGGEQYF.

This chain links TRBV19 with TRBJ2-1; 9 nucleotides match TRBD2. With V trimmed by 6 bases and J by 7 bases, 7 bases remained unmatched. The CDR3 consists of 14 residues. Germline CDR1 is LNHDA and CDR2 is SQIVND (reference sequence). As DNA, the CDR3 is TGTGCCAGTAGGCTAGCGGGGTCCCCAAATGAGCAGTTCTTC. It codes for CASRLAGSPNEQFF.

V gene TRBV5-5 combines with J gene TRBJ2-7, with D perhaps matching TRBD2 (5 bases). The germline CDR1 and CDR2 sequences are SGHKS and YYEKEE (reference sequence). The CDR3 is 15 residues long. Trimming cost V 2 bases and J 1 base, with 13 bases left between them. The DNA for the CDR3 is TGTGCCAGCAGCTTCGACTACGTTAGGTCCTACGAGCAGTACTTC. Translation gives CASSFDYVRSYEQYF.

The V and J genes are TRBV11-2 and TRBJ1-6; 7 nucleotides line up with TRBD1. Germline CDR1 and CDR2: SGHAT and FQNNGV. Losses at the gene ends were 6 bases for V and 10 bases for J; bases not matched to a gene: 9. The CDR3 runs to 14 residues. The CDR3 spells CASRPYRGESPLHF. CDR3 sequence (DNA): TGTGCCAGCAGACCCTACAGGGGAGAATCACCCCTCCACTTT.

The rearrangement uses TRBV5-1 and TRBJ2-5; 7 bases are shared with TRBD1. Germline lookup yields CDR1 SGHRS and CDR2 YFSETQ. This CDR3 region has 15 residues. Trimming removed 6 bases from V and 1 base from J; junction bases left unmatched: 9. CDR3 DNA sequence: TGCGCCAGCAACTTACAGGGGTCGGTCCAAGAGACCCAGTACTTC. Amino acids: CASNLQGSVQETQYF.

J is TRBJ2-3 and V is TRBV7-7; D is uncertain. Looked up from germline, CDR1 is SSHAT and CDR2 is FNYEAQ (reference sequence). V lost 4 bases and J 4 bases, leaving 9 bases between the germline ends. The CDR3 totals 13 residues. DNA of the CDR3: TGTGCCAGCAGCTCGGCGGCCTCAGATACGCAGTATTTT. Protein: CASSSAASDTQYF.

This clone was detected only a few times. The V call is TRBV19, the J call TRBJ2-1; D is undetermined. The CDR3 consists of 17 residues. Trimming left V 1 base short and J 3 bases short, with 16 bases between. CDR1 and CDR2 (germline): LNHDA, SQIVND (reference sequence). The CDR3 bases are TGTGCCAGTAGTATAGGGGCAGGCTCCACATTCTACAATGAGCAGTTCTTC. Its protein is CASSIGAGSTFYNEQFF.

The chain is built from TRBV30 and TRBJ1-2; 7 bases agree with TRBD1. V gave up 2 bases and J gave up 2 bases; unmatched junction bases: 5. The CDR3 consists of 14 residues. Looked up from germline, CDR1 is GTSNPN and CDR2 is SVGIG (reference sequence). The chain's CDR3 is CAWSRDSINYGYTF. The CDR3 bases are TGTGCCTGGAGTAGGGACAGCATAAACTATGGCTACACCTTC.

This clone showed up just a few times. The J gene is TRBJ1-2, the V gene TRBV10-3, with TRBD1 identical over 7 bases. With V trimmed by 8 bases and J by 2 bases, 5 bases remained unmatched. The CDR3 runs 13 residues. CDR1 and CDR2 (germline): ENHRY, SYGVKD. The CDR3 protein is CAIGQDENYGYTF. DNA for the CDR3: TGTGCCATCGGACAGGATGAGAACTATGGCTACACCTTC.

This CDR3 is CASSVGGRGYEQYF. In DNA, the CDR3 is TGTGCCAGCAGCGTAGGCGGCAGGGGGTACGAGCAGTACTTC. V gene TRBV7-6 combines with J gene TRBJ2-7, with 7 nucleotides matching TRBD1. There are 14 residues in the CDR3. Germline V gene data show CDR1 as SGHVS and CDR2 as FNYEAQ. The trim removed 5 bases at V and 4 bases at J, leaving 8 bases unmatched.